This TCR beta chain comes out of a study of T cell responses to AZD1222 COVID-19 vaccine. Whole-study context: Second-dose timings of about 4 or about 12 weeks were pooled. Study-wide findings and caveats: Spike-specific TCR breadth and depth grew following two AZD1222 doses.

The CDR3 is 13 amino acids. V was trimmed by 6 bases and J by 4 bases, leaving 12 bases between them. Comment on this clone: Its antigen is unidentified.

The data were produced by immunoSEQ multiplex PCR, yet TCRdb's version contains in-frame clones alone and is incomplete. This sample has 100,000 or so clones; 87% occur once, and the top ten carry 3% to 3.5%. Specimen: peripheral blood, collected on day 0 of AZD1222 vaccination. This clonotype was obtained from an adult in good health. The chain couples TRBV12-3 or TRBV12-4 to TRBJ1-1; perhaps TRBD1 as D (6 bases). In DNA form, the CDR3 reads TGTGCCAGCAGAATACAGGGCCGCACTGAAGCTTTCTTT. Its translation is CASRIQGRTEAFF.